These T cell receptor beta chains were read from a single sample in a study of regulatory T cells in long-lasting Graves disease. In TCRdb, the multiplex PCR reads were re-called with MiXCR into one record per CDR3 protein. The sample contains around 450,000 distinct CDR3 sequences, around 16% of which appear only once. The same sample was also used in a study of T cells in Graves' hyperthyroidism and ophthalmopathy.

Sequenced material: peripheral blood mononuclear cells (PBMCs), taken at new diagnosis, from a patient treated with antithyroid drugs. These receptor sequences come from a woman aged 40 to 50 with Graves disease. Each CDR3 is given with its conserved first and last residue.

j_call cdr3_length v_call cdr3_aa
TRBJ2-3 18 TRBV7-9 CASSFLPGLADSTDTQYF
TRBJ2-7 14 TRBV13 CASSFHRELHEQYF
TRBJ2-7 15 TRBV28 CASSPPPGAGREQYF
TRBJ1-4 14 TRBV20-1 CSAITGTGSGKLFF
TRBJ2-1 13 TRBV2 CASRWDSSNEQFF
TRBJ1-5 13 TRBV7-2 CASSLEDNQPQHF
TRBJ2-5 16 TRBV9 CASSPNIGGRAETQYF
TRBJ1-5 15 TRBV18 CASSLGRHSNQPQHF
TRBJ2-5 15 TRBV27 CASSYRDRLQETQYF
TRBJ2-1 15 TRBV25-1 CASSDRGAGYNEQFF
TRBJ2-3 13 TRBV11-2 CASRSTGTDTQYF
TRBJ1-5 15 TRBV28 CASSLWQGSNQPQHF
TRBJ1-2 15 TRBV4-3 CASSPQGDSNYGYTF
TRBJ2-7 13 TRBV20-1 CSATIRTDYEQYF
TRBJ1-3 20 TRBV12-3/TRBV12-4 CASSFSLGGRRVLFGNTIYF
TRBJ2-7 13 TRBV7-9 CASSPPRGYEQYF
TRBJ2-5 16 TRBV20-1 CSARETSGSGVETQYF
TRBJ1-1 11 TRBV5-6 CASSLGQEAFF
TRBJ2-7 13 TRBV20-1 CSASRDRTYEQYF
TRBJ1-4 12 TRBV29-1 CSVLGVNEKLFF
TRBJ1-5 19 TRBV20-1 CSAINNRDSGFGSNQPQHF
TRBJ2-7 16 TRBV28 CASSTHDRGLAYEQYF
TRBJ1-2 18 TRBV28 CASSLPFQGASRDRGYTF
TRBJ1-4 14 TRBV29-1 CSVANPGQVEKLFF
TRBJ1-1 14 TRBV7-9 CASTPRVSGPEAFF
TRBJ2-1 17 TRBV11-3 CASSLMGADSSYNEQFF
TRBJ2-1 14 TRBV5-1 CASTVGRSYNEQFF
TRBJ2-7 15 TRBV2 CASGSGSGSSYEQYF
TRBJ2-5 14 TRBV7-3 CASSPGTRGETQYF
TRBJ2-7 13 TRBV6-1 CASSPRQTHEQYF
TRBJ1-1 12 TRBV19 CASSPSRLPAFF
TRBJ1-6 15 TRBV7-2 CASSYRTGDNSPLHF
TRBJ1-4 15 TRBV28 CASNPTTAYNEKLFF
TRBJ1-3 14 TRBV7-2 CASSKRTGRNTIYF
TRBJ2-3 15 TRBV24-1 CATSDSGTYTDTQYF
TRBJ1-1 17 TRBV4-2 CASRLLRDRGPRAEAFF
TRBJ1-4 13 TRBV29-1 CSVWTGLGEKLFF
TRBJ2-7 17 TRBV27 CAGSLSGLAGAIYEQYF
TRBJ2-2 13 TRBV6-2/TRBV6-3 CASGVQESGELFF
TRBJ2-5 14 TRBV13 CASSPAGGQETQYF
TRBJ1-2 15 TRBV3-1 CASSPNAGQGRGYTF
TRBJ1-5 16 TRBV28 CASSEATGNSNQPQHF
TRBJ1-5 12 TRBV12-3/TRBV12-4 CASSFSGQPQHF
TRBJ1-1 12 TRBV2 CASWGDKAEAFF
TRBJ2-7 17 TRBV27 CASSLLFAGPGGNEQYF
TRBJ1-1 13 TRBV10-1 CASRTGSNTEAFF
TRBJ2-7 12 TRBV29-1 CSVGQSNYEQYF